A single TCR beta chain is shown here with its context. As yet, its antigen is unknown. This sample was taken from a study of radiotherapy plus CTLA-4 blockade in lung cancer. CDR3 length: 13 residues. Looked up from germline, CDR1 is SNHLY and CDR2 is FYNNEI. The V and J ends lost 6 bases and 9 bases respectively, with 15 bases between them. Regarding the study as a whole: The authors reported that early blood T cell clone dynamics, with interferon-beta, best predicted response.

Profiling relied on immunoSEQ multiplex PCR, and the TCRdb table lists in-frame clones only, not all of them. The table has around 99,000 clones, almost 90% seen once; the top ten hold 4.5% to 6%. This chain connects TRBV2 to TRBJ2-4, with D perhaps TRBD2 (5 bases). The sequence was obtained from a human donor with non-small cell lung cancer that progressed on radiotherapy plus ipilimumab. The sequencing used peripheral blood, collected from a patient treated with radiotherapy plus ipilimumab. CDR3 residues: CASSGGSVSIQYF. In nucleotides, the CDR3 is TGTGCCAGCAGCGGTGGTAGCGTGAGCATTCAGTACTTC.